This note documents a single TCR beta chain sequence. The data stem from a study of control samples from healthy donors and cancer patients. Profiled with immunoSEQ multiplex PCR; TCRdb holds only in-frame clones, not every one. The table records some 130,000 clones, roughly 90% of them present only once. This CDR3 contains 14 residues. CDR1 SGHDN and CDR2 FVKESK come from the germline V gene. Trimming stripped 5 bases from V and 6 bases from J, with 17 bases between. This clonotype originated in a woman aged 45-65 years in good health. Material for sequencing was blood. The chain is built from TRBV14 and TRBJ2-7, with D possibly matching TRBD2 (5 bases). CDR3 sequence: CASSSSLSEGEQYF. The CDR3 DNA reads TGTGCCAGCAGCTCAAGCCTTAGCGAAGGCGAGCAGTACTTC.